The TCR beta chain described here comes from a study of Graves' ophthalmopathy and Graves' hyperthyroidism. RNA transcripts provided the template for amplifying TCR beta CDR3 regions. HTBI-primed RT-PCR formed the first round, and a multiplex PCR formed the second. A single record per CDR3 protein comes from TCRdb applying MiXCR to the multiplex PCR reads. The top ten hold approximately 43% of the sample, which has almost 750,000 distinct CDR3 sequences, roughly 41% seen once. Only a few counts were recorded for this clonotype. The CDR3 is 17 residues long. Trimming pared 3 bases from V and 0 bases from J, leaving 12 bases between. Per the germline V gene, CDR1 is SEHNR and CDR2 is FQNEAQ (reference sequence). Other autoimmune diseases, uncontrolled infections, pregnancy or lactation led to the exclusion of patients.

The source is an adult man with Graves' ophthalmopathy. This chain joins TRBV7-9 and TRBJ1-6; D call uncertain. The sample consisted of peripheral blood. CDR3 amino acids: CASSLTAGRSYNSPLHF. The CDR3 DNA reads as TGTGCCAGCAGCTTGACCGCAGGTCGCTCCTATAATTCACCCCTCCACTTT.